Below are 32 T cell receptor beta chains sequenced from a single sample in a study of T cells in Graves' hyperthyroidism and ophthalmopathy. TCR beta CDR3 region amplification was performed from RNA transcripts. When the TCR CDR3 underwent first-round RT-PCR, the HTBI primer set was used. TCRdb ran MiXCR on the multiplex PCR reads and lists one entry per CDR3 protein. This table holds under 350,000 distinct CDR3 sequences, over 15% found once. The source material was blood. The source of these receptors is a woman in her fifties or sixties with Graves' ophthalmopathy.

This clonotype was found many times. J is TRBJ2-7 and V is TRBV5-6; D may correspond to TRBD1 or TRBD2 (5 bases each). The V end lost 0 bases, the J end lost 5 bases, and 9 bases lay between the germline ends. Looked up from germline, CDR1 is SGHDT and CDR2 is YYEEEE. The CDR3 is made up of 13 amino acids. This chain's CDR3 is CASSLAGSHEQYF. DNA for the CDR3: TGTGCCAGCAGCTTGGCAGGGAGCCACGAGCAGTACTTC.

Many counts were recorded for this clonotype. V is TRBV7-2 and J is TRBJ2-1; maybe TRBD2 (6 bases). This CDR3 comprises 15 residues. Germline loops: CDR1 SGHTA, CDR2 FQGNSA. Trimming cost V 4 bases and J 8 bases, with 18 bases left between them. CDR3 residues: CASSSPGRRAYEQFF. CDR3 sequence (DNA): TGTGCCAGCAGCTCCCCCGGACGGAGGGCCTATGAGCAGTTCTTC.

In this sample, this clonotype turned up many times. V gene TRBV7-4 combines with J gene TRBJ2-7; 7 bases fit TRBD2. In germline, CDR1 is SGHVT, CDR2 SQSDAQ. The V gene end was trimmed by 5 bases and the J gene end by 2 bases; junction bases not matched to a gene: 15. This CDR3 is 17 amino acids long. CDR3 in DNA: TGTGCCAGCAGCCGAGTAGCTAGCGGACTTGAAACCTACGAGCAGTACTTC. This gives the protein CASSRVASGLETYEQYF.

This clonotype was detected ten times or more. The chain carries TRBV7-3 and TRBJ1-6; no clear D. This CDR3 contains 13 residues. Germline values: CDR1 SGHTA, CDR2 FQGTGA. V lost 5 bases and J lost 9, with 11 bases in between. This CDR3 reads CASSTNVGSPLHF. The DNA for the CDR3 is TGTGCCAGCAGCACTAACGTGGGTTCACCCCTCCACTTT.

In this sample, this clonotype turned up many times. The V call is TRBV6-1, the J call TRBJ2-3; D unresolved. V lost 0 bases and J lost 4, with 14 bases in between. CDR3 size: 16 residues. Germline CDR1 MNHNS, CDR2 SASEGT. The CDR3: CASSEAHGFKSDTQYF. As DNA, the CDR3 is TGTGCCAGCAGTGAAGCGCACGGGTTTAAGTCAGATACGCAGTATTTT.

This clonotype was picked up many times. The CDR3 loop is CASSHGGGMNTEAFF. The CDR3 DNA reads as TGTGCCAGCAGCCATGGGGGGGGAATGAACACTGAAGCTTTCTTT. The chain recombines TRBV5-5 with TRBJ1-1; perhaps TRBD1 as D (5 bases). V dropped 4 bases and J dropped 0 bases, with 13 bases sitting between them. CDR1 and CDR2 (germline): SGHKS, YYEKEE (reference sequence). The CDR3 is 15 residues long.

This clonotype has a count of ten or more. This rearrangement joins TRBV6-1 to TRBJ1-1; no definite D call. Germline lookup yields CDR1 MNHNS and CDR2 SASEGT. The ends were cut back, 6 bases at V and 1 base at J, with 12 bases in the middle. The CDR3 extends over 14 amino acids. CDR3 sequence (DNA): TGTGCCAGCAGCCTCGACGGGCAGAACACTGAAGCTTTCTTT. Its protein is CASSLDGQNTEAFF.

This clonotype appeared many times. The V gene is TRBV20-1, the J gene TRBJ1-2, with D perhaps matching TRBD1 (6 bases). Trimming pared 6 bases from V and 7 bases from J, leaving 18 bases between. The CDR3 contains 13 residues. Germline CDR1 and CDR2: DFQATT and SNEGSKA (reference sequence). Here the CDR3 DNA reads TGCAGTGCCGCCGACGGGGGGCGCGGTGGCTACACCTTC. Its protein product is CSAADGGRGGYTF.

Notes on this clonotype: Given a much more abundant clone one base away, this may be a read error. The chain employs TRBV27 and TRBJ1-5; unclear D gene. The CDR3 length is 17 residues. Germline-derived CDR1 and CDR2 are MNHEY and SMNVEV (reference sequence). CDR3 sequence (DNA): TGTGCCAGCAAACCTCAGCTTCGCAGCGATAGCAATCAGCCCCTGCATTTT. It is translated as CASKPQLRSDSNQPLHF.

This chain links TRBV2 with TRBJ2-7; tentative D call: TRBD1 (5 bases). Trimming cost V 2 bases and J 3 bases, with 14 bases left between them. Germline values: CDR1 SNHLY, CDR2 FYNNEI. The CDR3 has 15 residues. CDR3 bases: TGTGCCAGCAGTGAACTAGGCAGGGTAGGCTACGAGCAGTACTTC. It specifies CASSELGRVGYEQYF. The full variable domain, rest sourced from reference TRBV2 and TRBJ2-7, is EPEVTQTPSHQVTQMGQEVILRCVPISNHLYFYWYRQILGQKVEFLVSFYNNEISEKSEIFDDQFSVERPDGSNFTLKIRSTKLEDSAMYFCASSELGRVGYEQYFGPGTRLTVT.

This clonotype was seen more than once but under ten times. The CDR3 DNA follows: TGTGCCAGCAGCGGTCGGTGGGGCACTGAAGCTTTCTTT. This gives the protein CASSGRWGTEAFF. J is TRBJ1-1 and V is TRBV25-1; D gene ambiguous. The V gene's germline CDR1 is MGHDK and CDR2 SYGVNS. Trimming cost V 6 bases and J 4 bases, with 12 bases left between them. The CDR3 loop spans 13 amino acids. The complete variable domain, with remaining parts taken from reference TRBV25-1 and TRBJ1-1, reads EADIYQTPRYLVIGTGKKITLECSQTMGHDKMYWYQQDPGMELHLIHYSYGVNSTEKGDLSSESTVSRIRTEHFPLTLESARPSHTSQYLCASSGRWGTEAFFGQGTRLTVV.

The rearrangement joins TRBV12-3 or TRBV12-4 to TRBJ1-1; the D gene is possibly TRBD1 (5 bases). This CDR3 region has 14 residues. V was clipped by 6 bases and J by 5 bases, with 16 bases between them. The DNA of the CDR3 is TGTGCCAGCAGCCAGTTGGGGGAGTGGACTGAAGCTTTCTTT. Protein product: CASSQLGEWTEAFF.

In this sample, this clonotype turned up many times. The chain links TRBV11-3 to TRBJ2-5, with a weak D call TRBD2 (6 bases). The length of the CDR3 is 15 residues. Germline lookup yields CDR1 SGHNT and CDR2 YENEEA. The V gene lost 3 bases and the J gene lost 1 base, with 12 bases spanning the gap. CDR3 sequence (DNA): TGTGCCAGCAGCTTCGGCGGGGCTACCCAAGAGACCCAGTACTTC. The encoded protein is CASSFGGATQETQYF. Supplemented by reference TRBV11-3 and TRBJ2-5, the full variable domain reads EAGVVQSPRYKIIEKKQPVAFWCNPISGHNTLYWYLQNLGQGPELLIRYENEEAVDDSQLPKDRFSAERLKGVDSTLKIQPAELGDSAVYLCASSFGGATQETQYFGPGTRLLVL.

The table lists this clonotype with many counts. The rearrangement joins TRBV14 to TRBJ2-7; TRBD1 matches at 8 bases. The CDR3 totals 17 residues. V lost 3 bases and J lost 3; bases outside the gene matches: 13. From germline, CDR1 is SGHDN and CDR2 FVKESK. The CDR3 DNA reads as TGTGCCAGCAGCCACCGTCTTCTCGGGACAGGTAGCTACGAGCAGTACTTC. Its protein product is CASSHRLLGTGSYEQYF.

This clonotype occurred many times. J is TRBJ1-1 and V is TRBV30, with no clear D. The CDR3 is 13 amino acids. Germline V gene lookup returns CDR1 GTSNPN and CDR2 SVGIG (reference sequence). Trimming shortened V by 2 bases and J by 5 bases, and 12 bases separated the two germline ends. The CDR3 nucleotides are TGTGCCTGGAGTCGGACGAGATGGACTGAAGCTTTCTTT. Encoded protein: CAWSRTRWTEAFF.

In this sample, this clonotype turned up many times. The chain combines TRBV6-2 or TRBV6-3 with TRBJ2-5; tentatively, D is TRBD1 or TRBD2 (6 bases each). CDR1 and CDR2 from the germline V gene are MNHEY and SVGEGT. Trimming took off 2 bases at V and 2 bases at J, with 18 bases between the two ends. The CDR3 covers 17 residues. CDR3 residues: CASSYHPRGGGQETQYF. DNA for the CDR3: TGTGCCAGCAGTTACCATCCCCGCGGAGGGGGACAAGAGACCCAGTACTTC.

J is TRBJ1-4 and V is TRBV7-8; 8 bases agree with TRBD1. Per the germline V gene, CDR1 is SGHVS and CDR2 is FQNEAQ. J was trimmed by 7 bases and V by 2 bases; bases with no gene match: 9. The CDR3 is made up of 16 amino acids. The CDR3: CASSLNSGTGFEKLFF. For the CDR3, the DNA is TGTGCCAGCAGCTTAAACTCCGGGACAGGCTTTGAAAAACTGTTTTTT.

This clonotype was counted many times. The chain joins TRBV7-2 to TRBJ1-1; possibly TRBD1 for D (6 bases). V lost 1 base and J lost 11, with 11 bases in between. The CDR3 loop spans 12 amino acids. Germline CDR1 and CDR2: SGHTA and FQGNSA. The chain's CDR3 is CASSLGGHVAFF. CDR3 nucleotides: TGTGCCAGCAGCTTAGGGGGGCATGTCGCTTTCTTT.

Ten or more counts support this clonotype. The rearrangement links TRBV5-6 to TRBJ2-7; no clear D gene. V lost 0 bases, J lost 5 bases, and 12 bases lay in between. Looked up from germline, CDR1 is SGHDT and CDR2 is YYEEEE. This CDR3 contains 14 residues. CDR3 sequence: CASSLAGWAHEQYF. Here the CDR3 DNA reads TGTGCCAGCAGCTTGGCCGGTTGGGCCCACGAGCAGTACTTC.

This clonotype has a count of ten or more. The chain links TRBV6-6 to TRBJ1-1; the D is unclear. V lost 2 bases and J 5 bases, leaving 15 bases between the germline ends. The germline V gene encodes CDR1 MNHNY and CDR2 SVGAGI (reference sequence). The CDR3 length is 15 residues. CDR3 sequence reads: CASSYKVPQATEAFF. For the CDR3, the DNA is TGTGCCAGCAGTTACAAGGTCCCTCAGGCAACTGAAGCTTTCTTT.

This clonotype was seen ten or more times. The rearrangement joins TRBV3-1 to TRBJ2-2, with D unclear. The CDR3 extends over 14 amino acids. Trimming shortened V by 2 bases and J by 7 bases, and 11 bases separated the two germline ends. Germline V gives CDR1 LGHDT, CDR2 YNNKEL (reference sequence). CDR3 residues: CASSQNSKGGELFF. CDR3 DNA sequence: TGTGCCAGCAGCCAAAACTCCAAAGGCGGGGAGCTGTTTTTT.

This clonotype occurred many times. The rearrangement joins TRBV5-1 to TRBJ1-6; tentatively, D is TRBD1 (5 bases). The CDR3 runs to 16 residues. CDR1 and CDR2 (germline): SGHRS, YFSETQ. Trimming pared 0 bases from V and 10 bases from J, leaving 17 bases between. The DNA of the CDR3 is TGCGCCAGCAGCTTGGAACCCGGCAGGGCCCAATCACCCCTCCACTTT. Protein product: CASSLEPGRAQSPLHF.

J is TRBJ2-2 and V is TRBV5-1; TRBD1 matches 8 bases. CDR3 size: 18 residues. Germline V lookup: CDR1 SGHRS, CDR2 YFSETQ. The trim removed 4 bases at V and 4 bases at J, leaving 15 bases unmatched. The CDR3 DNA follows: TGCGCCAGCAGCACCCTTTCGCCCGACAGGGGTGGCACCGGGGAGCTGTTTTTT. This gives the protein CASSTLSPDRGGTGELFF.

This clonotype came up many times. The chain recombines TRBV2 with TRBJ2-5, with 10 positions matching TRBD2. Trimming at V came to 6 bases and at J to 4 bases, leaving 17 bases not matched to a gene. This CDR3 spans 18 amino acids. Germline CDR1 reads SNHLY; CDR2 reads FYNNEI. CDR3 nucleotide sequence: TGTGCCAGCAGGGCGAGGACAGGGAGGCTAGCGGGAGTAGAGACCCAGTACTTC. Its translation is CASRARTGRLAGVETQYF.

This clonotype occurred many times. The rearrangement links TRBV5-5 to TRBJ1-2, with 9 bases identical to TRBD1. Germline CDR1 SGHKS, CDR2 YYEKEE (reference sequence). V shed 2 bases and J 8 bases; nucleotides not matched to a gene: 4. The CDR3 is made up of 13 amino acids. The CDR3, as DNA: TGTGCCAGCAGCTTCCCCGGGACAGGGGGCTACACCTTC. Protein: CASSFPGTGGYTF.

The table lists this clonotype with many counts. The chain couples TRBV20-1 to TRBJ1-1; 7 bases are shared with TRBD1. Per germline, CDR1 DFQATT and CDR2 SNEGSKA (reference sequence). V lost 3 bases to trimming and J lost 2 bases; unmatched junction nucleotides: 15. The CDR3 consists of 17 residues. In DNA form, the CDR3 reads TGCAGTGCTAGGGTTTCCGAGACAGGGCCCCCTAACACTGAAGCTTTCTTT. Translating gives CSARVSETGPPNTEAFF.

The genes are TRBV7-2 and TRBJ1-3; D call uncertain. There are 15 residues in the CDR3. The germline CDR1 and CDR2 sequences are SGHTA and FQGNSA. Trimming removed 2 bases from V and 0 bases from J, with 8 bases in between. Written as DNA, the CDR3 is TGTGCCAGCAGCTTAATGCCAGCCTCTGGAAACACCATATATTTT. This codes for CASSLMPASGNTIYF.

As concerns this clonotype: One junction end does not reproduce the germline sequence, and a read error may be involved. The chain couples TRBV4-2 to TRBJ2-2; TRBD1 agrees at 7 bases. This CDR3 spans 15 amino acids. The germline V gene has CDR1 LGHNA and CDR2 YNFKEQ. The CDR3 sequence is CASSQDAGGTGELVF. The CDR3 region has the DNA TGTGCCAGCAGCCAAGACGCAGGGGGAACCGGGGAGCTGGTTTTT.

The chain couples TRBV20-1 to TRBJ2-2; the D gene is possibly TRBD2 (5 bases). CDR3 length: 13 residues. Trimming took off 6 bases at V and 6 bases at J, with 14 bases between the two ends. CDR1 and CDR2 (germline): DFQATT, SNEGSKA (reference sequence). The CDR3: CSAPGISAGELFF. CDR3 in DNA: TGCAGTGCGCCCGGGATCTCTGCCGGGGAGCTGTTTTTT.

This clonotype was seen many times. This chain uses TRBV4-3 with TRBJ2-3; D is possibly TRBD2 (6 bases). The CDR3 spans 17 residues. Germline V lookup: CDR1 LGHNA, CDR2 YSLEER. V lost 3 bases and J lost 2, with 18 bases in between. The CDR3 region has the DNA TGCGCCAGCAGCCAGGGAATAATACCGGGACTCACAGATACGCAGTATTTT. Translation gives CASSQGIIPGLTDTQYF.

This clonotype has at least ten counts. The CDR3 bases are TGTGCCAGCAGCTTACATGGGGGCACCGAAGCTTTCTTT. Translated, it gives CASSLHGGTEAFF. The chain links TRBV7-2 to TRBJ1-1, with TRBD1 as a possible D gene (6 bases). This CDR3 spans 13 amino acids. CDR1 is SGHTA and CDR2 is FQGNSA in the germline V gene. V dropped 2 bases and J dropped 8 bases, with 12 bases sitting between them. Together with reference TRBV7-2 and TRBJ1-1, the CDR3 gives the full variable domain: GAGVSQSPSNKVTEKGKDVELRCDPISGHTALYWYRQSLGQGLEFLIYFQGNSAPDKSGLPSDRFSAERTGGSVSTLTIQRTQQEDSAVYLCASSLHGGTEAFFGQGTRLTVV.

The CDR3 DNA reads TGTGCCAGCAGTTGGTGGGCAAATCAGCCCCAGCATTTT. Encoded protein: CASSWWANQPQHF. The chain is built from TRBV6-2 or TRBV6-3 and TRBJ1-5; no clear D gene. Per germline, CDR1 MNHEY and CDR2 SVGEGT. The CDR3 extends over 13 amino acids. Trimming pared 4 bases from V and 4 bases from J, leaving 8 bases between.